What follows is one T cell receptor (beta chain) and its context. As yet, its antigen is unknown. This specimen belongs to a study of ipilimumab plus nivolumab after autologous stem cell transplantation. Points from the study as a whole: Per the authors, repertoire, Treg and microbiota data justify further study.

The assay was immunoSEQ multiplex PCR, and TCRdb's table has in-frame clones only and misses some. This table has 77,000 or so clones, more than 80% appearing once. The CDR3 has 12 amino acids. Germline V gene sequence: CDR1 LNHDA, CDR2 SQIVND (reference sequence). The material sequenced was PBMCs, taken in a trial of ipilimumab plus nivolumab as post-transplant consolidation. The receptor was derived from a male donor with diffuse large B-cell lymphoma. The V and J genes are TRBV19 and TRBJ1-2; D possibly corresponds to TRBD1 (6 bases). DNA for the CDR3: TGTGGCTCTGCTGAGGGGGGCGGCGGCTACACCTTC. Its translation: CGSAEGGGGYTF.